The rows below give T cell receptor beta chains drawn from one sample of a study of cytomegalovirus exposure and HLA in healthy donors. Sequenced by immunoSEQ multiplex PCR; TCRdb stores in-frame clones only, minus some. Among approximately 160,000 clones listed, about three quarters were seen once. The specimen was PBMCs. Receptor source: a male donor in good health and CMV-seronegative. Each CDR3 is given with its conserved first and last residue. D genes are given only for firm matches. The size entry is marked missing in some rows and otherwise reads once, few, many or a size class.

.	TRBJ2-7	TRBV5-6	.	TGTGCCAGCAGCTTGACGGTCTCCTACGAGCAGTACTTC	CASSLTVSYEQYF
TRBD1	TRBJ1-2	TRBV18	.	TGTGCCAGCTCACCCTCGGGACAGCCGAACTATGGCTACACCTTC	CASSPSGQPNYGYTF
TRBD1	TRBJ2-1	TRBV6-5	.	TGTGCCAGCAGGGCGGGGACAGGGCCATACAATGAGCAGTTCTTC	CASRAGTGPYNEQFF
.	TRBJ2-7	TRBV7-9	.	TGTTCCAGCAGCTTAGCCTCCTCCTACGAGCAGTACTTC	CSSSLASSYEQYF
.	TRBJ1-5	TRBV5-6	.	TGTGCCAGCAGCCGTAGACAGACCAGCAATCAGCCCCAGCATTTT	CASSRRQTSNQPQHF
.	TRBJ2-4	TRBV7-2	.	TGTGCCAGCAGCCCTAACAGGGCTGTGGCCAAAAACATTCAGTACTTC	CASSPNRAVAKNIQYF
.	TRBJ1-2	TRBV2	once	TGTGCCAGCAGTACAGGACAGAACTATGGCTACACCTTC	CASSTGQNYGYTF
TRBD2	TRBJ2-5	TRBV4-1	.	TGCGCCAGCAGCCAAGAAGGGCTAGCGGGGCCCCCGGGGGAGACCCAGTACTTC	CASSQEGLAGPPGETQYF
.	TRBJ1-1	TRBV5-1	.	TGCGCCAGCAGCATCGACTCGCTGAACACTGAAGCTTTCTTT	CASSIDSLNTEAFF
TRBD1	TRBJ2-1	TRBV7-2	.	TGTGCCAGCAGCTTAGGAACAGGGGCGTTATACAATGACGGGCAGTTCTTC	CASSLGTGALYNDGQFF
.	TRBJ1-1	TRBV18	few	TGTGCCAGCGCAATACAGGTGAACACTGAAGCTTTCTTT	CASAIQVNTEAFF
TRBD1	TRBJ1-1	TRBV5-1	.	TGCGCCAGCAGCTTGGGCAGGGGGCGATGGAACACTGAAGCTTTCTTT	CASSLGRGRWNTEAFF
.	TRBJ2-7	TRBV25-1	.	TGTGCCAGCACGGCAGGCCAAAAGGGGTACGAGCAGTACTTC	CASTAGQKGYEQYF
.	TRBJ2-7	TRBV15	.	TGTGCCACCAGCAGAGACCTTATCTCCTACGAGCAGTACTTC	CATSRDLISYEQYF
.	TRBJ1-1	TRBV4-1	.	TGCGCCAGCAGCCAAGATCGGACAGCAGCCACTGAAGCTTTCTTT	CASSQDRTAATEAFF
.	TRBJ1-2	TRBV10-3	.	TGTGCCATCAGTGAGTCTCGCCAGATCTATGGCTACACCTTC	CAISESRQIYGYTF
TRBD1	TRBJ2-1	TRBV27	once	TGTGCCAGCAGCCACCGAGGGGGACAGGGAAACAATGAGCAGTTCTTC	CASSHRGGQGNNEQFF
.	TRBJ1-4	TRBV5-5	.	TGTGCCAGCAGCTTGGGACCGGCGGCCGAAAAACTGTTTTTT	CASSLGPAAEKLFF
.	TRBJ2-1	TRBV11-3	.	TGTGCCAGCAGCTTAGGAGGAGGGCCCTACAATGAGCAGTTCTTC	CASSLGGGPYNEQFF
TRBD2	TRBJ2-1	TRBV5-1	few	TGCGCCAGCAGCGTAGCGGGAGGGCCGTACAATGAGCAGTTCTTC	CASSVAGGPYNEQFF
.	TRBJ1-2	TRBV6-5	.	TGTGCCAGCAGTTATAGACAGTTTAACTATGGCTACACCTTC	CASSYRQFNYGYTF
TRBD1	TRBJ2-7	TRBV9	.	TGTGCCAGCAGCGTAGCTCCGGGGACAGTCTACGAGCAGTACTTC	CASSVAPGTVYEQYF